These T cell receptor beta chains were read from a single sample in a study of cytomegalovirus exposure and HLA in healthy donors. Clones were read by immunoSEQ multiplex PCR, and TCRdb kept only the in-frame ones, dropping some. The repertoire includes 250,000 to 350,000 clones, around 90% of them detected once, and around 0.91% sits in the top ten. Sequenced: PBMCs. Every receptor here comes from a man between 25 and 39 years old in good health and CMV-seronegative. Both conserved end residues are part of each CDR3. The D gene is left open where the match is weak. Some rows mark clone size as missing; the rest say once, few, many or name a class of expanded clone.

d_call v_call clone_size cdr3_aa
TRBD2 TRBV28 few CASSSASSGGKSYEQYF
TRBD1 TRBV6-1 - CASSEADPGQGRSPLHF
- TRBV5-6 - CASSLRGLNTEAFF
TRBD2 TRBV5-1 - CASSFGTSGGAEQYF
- TRBV2 - CASTDRANTGELFF
- TRBV7-9 - CASSLSGAFTEAFF
- TRBV14 - CASSQDQSGYYGYTF
- TRBV9 once CASSVSDLSYEQYF
- TRBV6-6 - CASSYLQKMNTEAFF
TRBD1 TRBV7-6 - CASSGDREVEQYF
- TRBV5-5 many CASSLIPTENYGYTF
- TRBV5-1 once CASSLRPGSGELFF
- TRBV27 - CASSFTGRNTEAFF
TRBD1 TRBV11-2 once CASSLAGGPNQPQHF
- TRBV5-1 - CASSLAQGVGGPGNEQFF
TRBD1 TRBV5-4 - CASSPTGVGSYEQYF
- TRBV4-1 - CASSPDSLTYEQYF
TRBD1 TRBV5-1 - CASSLRGQGARSGEKLFF
- TRBV6-5 - CASSIQTRGDTQYF
- TRBV2 - CASDERAGTTDTQYF
TRBD1 TRBV4-3 - CASSQAPTGIIVAEQYF
TRBD1 TRBV29-1 - CSVDPGQGNYGYTF
TRBD2 TRBV6-4 - CASAIAGGPNEQFF
- TRBV5-4 - CASSFSGALYGYTF
TRBD2 TRBV7-9 - CASSLGLAGADTQYF
- TRBV30 - CAWIHLTSYGYTF
- TRBV6-5 - CASSVSRYSSYEQYF
TRBD1 TRBV7-2 few CASSPRTGGAPLHF
- TRBV11-2 - CASLRDSYEQYF
TRBD2 TRBV5-6 - CASSATSGVSSTQYF
- TRBV5-5 - CASSLWGELYGYTF
TRBD1 TRBV5-5 few CASTEDRGNSPLHF
- TRBV5-6 few CASSLVLAGEGTEAFF
TRBD1 TRBV6-6 - CASRQGGVNTEAFF
TRBD2 TRBV2 - CASLGLAAPPDEQFF
- TRBV27 once CASSFLYLAGGFNNEQFF
TRBD1 TRBV5-4 - CASSWRGHGTEAFF
- TRBV5-5 - CASSLVAGSTEAFF
- TRBV27 - CASRPQGLLPIQYF
TRBD1 TRBV2 few CASSSDRGSNQPQHF
TRBD2 TRBV15 - CATSTEGLAGSEQFF
- TRBV6-1 - CASSEARLGEGYEQYF
TRBD1 TRBV5-1 - CASSSPGQGSSPLHF
- TRBV25-1 few CASSDPTDYGYTF
TRBD1 TRBV6-5 once CASSSRQGGNQPQHF
TRBD2 TRBV27 - CASSPAGTIYKEQFF
- TRBV7-8 - CASSPKVSYNSPLHF
- TRBV10-1 - CASSESGAAPGGTEAFF
- TRBV15 - CATSRGGRAREDGYTF
- TRBV6-5 - CASSKTGGGTYEQYF
- TRBV19 - CASSMAGDSLYSGNTIYF
- TRBV15 - CATSLDRLGPSYTF
TRBD2 TRBV7-9 - CASSPRLAGGTGELFF
- TRBV20-1 - CSAPNGGEQYF